The sequence of this T cell receptor beta chain was determined in a study of T cells after yellow fever vaccination. Whole-study findings and limits: Contamination of FACS-sorted repertoires by abundant clonotypes from the bulk population could occur.

From germline, CDR1 is DFQATT and CDR2 SNEGSKA (reference sequence). The CDR3 runs 12 residues. V lost 3 bases to trimming and J lost 1 base, with 6 bases between them. TCRdb re-analysed the 5' RACE reads in MiXCR, keeping a single row per CDR3 protein. The data hold hundreds of thousands of distinct CDR3 sequences, with approximately 3.8% observed a single time. This clonotype was found many times. As yet, its antigen is unknown. This TCR derives from a man between 18 and 29 years old who received the YFV17D yellow fever vaccine. This chain joins TRBV20-1 and TRBJ1-1; the D gene is possibly TRBD1 (5 bases). The sequences come from PBMCs, collected on the day of the yellow fever booster vaccination. The CDR3 DNA reads TGCAGTGCTAGCACAGGGAACACTGAAGCTTTCTTT. Translating it yields CSASTGNTEAFF.